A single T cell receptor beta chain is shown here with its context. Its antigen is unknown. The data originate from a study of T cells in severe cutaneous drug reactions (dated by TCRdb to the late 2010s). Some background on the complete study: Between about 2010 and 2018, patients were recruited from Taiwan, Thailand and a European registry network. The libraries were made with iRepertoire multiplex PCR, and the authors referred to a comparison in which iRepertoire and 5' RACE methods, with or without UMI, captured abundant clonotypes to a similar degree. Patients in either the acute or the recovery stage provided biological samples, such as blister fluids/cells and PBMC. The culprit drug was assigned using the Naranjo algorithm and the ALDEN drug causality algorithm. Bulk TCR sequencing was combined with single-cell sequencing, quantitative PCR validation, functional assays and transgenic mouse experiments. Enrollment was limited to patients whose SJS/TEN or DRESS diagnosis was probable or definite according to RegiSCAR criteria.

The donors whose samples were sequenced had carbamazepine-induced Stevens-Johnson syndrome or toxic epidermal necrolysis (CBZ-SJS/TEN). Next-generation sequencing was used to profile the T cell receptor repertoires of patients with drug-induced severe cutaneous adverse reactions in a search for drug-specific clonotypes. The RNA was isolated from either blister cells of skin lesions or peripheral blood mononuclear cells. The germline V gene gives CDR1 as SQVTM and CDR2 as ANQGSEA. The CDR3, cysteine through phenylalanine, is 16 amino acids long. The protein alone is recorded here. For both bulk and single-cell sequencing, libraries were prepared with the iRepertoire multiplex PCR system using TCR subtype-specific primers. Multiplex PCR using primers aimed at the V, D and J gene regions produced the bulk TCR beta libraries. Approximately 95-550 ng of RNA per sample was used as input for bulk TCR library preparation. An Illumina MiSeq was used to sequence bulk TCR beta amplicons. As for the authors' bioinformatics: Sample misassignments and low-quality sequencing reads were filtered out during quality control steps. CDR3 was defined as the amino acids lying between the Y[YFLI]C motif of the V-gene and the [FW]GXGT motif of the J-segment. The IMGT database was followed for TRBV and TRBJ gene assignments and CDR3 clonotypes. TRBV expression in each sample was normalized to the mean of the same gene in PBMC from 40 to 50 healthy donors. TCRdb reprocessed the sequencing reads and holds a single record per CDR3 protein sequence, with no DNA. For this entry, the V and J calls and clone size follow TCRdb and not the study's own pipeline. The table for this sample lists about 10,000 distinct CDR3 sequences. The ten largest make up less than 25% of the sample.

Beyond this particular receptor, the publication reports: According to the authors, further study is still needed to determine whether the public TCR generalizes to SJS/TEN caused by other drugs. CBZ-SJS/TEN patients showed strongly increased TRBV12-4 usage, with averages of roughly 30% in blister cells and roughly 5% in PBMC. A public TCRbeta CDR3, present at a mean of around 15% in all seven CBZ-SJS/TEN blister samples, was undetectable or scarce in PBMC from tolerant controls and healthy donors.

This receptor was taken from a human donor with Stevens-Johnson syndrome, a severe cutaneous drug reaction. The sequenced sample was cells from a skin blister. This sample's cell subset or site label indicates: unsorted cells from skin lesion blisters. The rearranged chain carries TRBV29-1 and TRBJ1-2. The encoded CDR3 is CSVEAFSPTANYGYTF.